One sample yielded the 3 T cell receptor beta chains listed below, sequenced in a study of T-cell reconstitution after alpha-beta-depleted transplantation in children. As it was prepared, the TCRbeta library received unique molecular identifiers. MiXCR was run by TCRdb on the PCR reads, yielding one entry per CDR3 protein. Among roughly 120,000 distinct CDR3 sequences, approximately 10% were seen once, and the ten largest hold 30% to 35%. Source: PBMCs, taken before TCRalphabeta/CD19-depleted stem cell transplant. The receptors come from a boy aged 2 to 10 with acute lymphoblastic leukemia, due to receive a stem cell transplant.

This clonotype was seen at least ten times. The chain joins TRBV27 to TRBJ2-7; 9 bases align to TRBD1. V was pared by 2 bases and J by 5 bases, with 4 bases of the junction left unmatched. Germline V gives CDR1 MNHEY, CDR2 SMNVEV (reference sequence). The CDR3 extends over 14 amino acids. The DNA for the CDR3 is TGTGCCAGCAGTTTAGAACAGGGGGCGGACGAGCAGTACTTC. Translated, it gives CASSLEQGADEQYF.

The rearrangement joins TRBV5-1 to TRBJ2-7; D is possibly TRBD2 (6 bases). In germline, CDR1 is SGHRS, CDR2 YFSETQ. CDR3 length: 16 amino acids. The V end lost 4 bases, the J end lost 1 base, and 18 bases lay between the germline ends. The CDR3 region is CASSRQRGALSYEQYF. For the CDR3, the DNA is TGCGCCAGCAGCCGCCAGCGCGGGGCCCTATCCTACGAGCAGTACTTC.

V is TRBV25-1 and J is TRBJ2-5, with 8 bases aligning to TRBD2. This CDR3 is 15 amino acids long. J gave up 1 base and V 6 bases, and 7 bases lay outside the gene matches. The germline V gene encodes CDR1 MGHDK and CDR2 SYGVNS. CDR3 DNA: TGTGCCAGCAGCAAGGCCGGGACTAGCCAAGAGACCCAGTACTTC. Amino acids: CASSKAGTSQETQYF.